These 30 T cell receptor beta chains originate from one sample sequenced in a study of metastatic and nonmetastatic thyroid tumors. Every patient underwent thyroid surgery untreated. TCRdb reanalyzed the PCR reads via MiXCR. The table has 26,000 or so clones, over 15% seen once. The material sequenced was blood. These receptors originate from a male donor with papillary thyroid cancer or a benign thyroid nodule (not recorded which). Some clones in this sample may be carry-over from other donors' samples.

The chain carries TRBV6-1 and TRBJ2-2, with 7 bases lining up with TRBD2. Per germline, CDR1 MNHNS and CDR2 SASEGT. V lost 7 bases to trimming and J lost 1 base; unmatched junction nucleotides: 3. The CDR3 runs 14 residues. The CDR3 DNA reads as TGTGCCAGCATCAGCGGGATGAACACCGGGGAGCTGTTTTTT. Residues: CASISGMNTGELFF.

This clone was counted many times. This may stem from a read error, because a much larger clone lies one nucleotide away. J is TRBJ2-1 and V is TRBV11-3; the D call may be TRBD1 or TRBD2 (6 bases each). The V gene's germline CDR1 is SGHNT and CDR2 YENEEA. The CDR3 covers 13 residues. The germline V and J ends were trimmed by 5 bases and 12 bases, with 17 bases remaining between them. The CDR3 protein is CASSPWGAIGQFF. The CDR3 DNA is TGTGCCAGCAGCCCGTGGGGGGCCATTGGGCAGTTCTTC.

The chain is built from TRBV11-2 and TRBJ2-7; D not resolved. Trimming shortened V by 4 bases and J by 7 bases, and 14 bases separated the two germline ends. Per germline, CDR1 SGHAT and CDR2 FQNNGV. The CDR3 contains 13 residues. The CDR3 protein is CASSSSSVGEQYF. The DNA of the CDR3 is TGTGCCAGCAGCTCATCAAGCGTGGGGGAGCAGTACTTC.

V is TRBV19 and J is TRBJ2-5; 8 positions match TRBD2. The J segment lost 5 bases and the V segment lost 4 bases, leaving 9 bases of the junction unmatched. The CDR3 loop spans 15 amino acids. The germline CDR1 and CDR2 sequences are LNHDA and SQIVND (reference sequence). The CDR3 is CASSRSGRGRETQYF. For the CDR3, the DNA is TGTGCCAGTAGTAGGAGCGGGAGAGGGAGGGAGACCCAGTACTTC.

On this clone: The junction shows a germline mismatch at one end, possibly a read error. The chain has TRBV2 and TRBJ2-5, with TRBD1 as a possible D gene (5 bases). Germline CDR1 SNHLY, CDR2 FYNNEI. This CDR3 spans 15 amino acids. The CDR3 DNA sequence: TGTGCCAGCAGCCCCTACGGGTGGGGCAGAGAGACCCATTACTTC. Encoded protein: CASSPYGWGRETHYF.

Judged by abundance, this clone is medium-sized. The chain employs TRBV6-1 and TRBJ1-2; weak D call: TRBD1 (5 bases). Germline V lookup: CDR1 MNHNS, CDR2 SASEGT. The CDR3 consists of 13 residues. V was shortened by 6 bases and J by 8 bases, with 16 bases between the two germline ends. The CDR3 region has the DNA TGTGCCAGCAGCAAATCCTCGGGGGAAGGCTACACCTTC. The encoded protein is CASSKSSGEGYTF.

This chain joins TRBV27 and TRBJ1-5; no definite D call. This CDR3 spans 14 amino acids. Germline-derived CDR1 and CDR2 are MNHEY and SMNVEV (reference sequence). Trimming took 2 bases from V and 7 from J, leaving 12 bases between them. This chain's CDR3 is CASSLDDKGQPQHF. In DNA, the CDR3 is TGTGCCAGCAGTTTAGACGACAAAGGCCAGCCCCAGCATTTT.

This clone came up many times. The chain has TRBV20-1 and TRBJ1-1; TRBD1 aligns across 8 bases. In germline, CDR1 is DFQATT, CDR2 SNEGSKA (reference sequence). V shed 4 bases and J 4 bases; nucleotides not matched to a gene: 8. The length of the CDR3 is 14 residues. The CDR3 is CSATSGTGSTEAFF. In nucleotides, the CDR3 is TGCAGTGCTACATCCGGGACAGGCTCCACTGAAGCTTTCTTT.

This clone was seen repeatedly, ten times or more. The rearrangement uses TRBV5-1 and TRBJ2-7, with D maybe TRBD2 (6 bases). Germline CDR1 reads SGHRS; CDR2 reads YFSETQ. V gave up 2 bases and J gave up 3 bases, with 12 bases separating them. This CDR3 comprises 14 residues. The CDR3 nucleotides are TGCGCCAGCAGCTTTAGCGGTGGGGACTACGAGCAGTACTTC. Amino acid sequence: CASSFSGGDYEQYF.

This clone was picked up many times. V and J are TRBV28 and TRBJ2-7; possibly TRBD1 or TRBD2 for D (5 bases each). The CDR3 extends over 14 amino acids. CDR1 and CDR2 from the germline V gene are MDHEN and SYDVKM. V was trimmed by 3 bases and J by 4 bases, leaving 13 bases between them. The CDR3 DNA reads TGTGCCAGCAGTTTTAGAGGGGTAGGGTACGAGCAGTACTTC. Amino acid sequence: CASSFRGVGYEQYF.

By share of the sample, this clone is medium-sized. The chain recombines TRBV20-1 with TRBJ2-1; 14 bases are a match to TRBD2. There are 20 residues in the CDR3. Trimming at V came to 3 bases and at J to 7 bases, leaving 20 bases not matched to a gene. Germline V lookup: CDR1 DFQATT, CDR2 SNEGSKA (reference sequence). CDR3 sequence (DNA): TGCAGTGCTAGGGGTTTCGGCGCGGGACTAGCGGGAGTTCCAATAAATGAGCAGTTCTTC. Its protein product is CSARGFGAGLAGVPINEQFF.

V gene TRBV9 combines with J gene TRBJ2-7; maybe TRBD1 (6 bases). Germline-derived CDR1 and CDR2 are SGDLS and YYNGEE. V was clipped by 0 bases and J by 7 bases, with 14 bases between them. This CDR3 comprises 14 residues. The CDR3 DNA reads as TGTGCCAGCAGCGTAGAGCAGGGGCCTCGAGAGCAGTACTTC. It specifies CASSVEQGPREQYF.

This clone is categorized as medium-sized. One end of the junction is discordant with germline, which a read error may explain. The genes are TRBV6-1 and TRBJ1-3; D gene ambiguous. The CDR3 has 13 residues. Germline values: CDR1 MNHNS, CDR2 SASEGT. CDR3 sequence reads: CACSPLATPTIYF. The DNA of the CDR3 is TGTGCCTGCAGCCCCCTAGCAACCCCCACCATATATTTT.

This clone was seen a single time. The V call is TRBV7-2, the J call TRBJ2-7; 8 bases match TRBD1. The germline CDR1 and CDR2 sequences are SGHTA and FQGNSA. CDR3 length equals 13 residues. The junction had 3 bases not matched to a gene; V was cut back by 8 bases and J by 0 bases. In nucleotides, the CDR3 is TGTGCCAGCCGGACAGGGAGCTCCTACGAGCAGTACTTC. Its translation: CASRTGSSYEQYF.

CDR3 amino acids: CSASISAGGPYEQYF. The CDR3 DNA reads TGCAGTGCTAGTATTAGTGCGGGAGGGCCCTACGAGCAGTACTTC. The rearrangement joins TRBV20-1 to TRBJ2-7, with 9 positions matching TRBD2. Germline values: CDR1 DFQATT, CDR2 SNEGSKA (reference sequence). This CDR3 region has 15 residues. J lost 2 bases, V lost 3 bases, and 8 bases had no gene match.

This clone occurred a few times. The chain couples TRBV19 to TRBJ1-1, with D possibly being TRBD1 (5 bases). The CDR3 spans 13 residues. V lost 3 bases and J 7 bases, leaving 12 bases between the germline ends. CDR1 LNHDA and CDR2 SQIVND come from the germline V gene (reference sequence). CDR3 loop: CASSIRDGLEAFF. The CDR3 DNA is TGTGCCAGTAGTATCCGGGACGGACTTGAAGCTTTCTTT.

This clone was counted ten times or more. V is TRBV11-3 and J is TRBJ2-5, with D unclear. Germline assignment: CDR1 SGHNT and CDR2 YENEEA. The CDR3 length is 12 residues. V was cut by 0 bases and J by 5 bases, with 4 bases left in between. CDR3 region: CASSLDRETQYF. The CDR3 bases are TGTGCCAGCAGCTTAGATAGGGAGACCCAGTACTTC.

The chain couples TRBV5-1 to TRBJ1-4, with D maybe TRBD1 (6 bases). CDR1 is SGHRS and CDR2 is YFSETQ in the germline V gene. This CDR3 region has 16 residues. V lost 0 bases, J lost 8 bases, and 17 bases lay in between. The CDR3 sequence: CASSLGPTGQLEKLFF. DNA of the CDR3: TGCGCCAGCAGCTTGGGACCGACTGGACAGCTAGAAAAACTGTTTTTT.

This clone has at least ten counts. The CDR3 protein is CAGLSVTYNEQFF. The DNA for the CDR3 is TGTGCCGGACTAAGCGTAACCTACAATGAGCAGTTCTTC. V and J are TRBV30 and TRBJ2-1; TRBD2 might be the D (6 bases). This CDR3 has 13 residues. V was trimmed by 8 bases and J by 2 bases, leaving 13 bases between them. The V gene's germline CDR1 is GTSNPN and CDR2 SVGIG (reference sequence).

The J gene is TRBJ1-2, the V gene TRBV5-1; no clear D. The CDR3 has 11 residues. V lost 4 bases, J lost 8 bases, and 9 bases lay in between. Germline assignment: CDR1 SGHRS and CDR2 YFSETQ. CDR3: CASSTFSGYTF. The CDR3 DNA is TGCGCCAGCAGCACATTTTCGGGCTACACCTTC.

The genes are TRBV11-1 and TRBJ2-7; D tentatively reads TRBD1 or TRBD2 (5 bases each). There are 14 residues in the CDR3. V gave up 5 bases and J gave up 4 bases, with 15 bases separating them. CDR1 is SGHAT and CDR2 is FQDESV in the germline V gene (reference sequence). Written as DNA, the CDR3 is TGTGCCAGCAGCATGGGGACGGTAGGGTACGAGCAGTACTTC. Translating it yields CASSMGTVGYEQYF.

The chain combines TRBV18 with TRBJ2-7, with 14 bases lining up with TRBD2. With V trimmed by 3 bases and J by 3 bases, 13 bases remained unmatched. Germline values: CDR1 KGHSH, CDR2 LQKENI. This CDR3 has 19 residues. CDR3 DNA: TGTGCCAGCTCACCTAAGGGACTAGCGGGAGAACCCCCGGTCTACGAGCAGTACTTC. Residues: CASSPKGLAGEPPVYEQYF. The full variable domain, with the rest looked up from reference TRBV18 and TRBJ2-7, is NAGVMQNPRHLVRRRGQEARLRCSPMKGHSHVYWYRQLPEEGLKFMVYLQKENIIDESGMPKERFSAEFPKEGPSILRIQQVVRGDSAAYFCASSPKGLAGEPPVYEQYFGPGTRLTVT.

This clone appeared many times. The J gene is TRBJ1-2, the V gene TRBV7-9; 8 bases line up with TRBD1. The CDR3 is 14 residues long. J was trimmed by 4 bases and V by 5 bases; bases with no gene match: 6. CDR1 SEHNR and CDR2 FQNEAQ come from the germline V gene (reference sequence). The CDR3 nucleotides read TGTGCCAGCAGCCCTTCAGGGGGCGTCTATGGCTACACCTTC. Translating it yields CASSPSGGVYGYTF.

This clone was counted ten times or more. This is likely a read error, given that the CDR3 carries no conserved phenylalanine or tryptophan at its end. This chain uses TRBV27 with TRBJ2-7; perhaps D is TRBD1 or TRBD2 (6 bases each). Trimming cost V 3 bases and J 6 bases, with 15 bases left between them. The CDR3 runs to 14 residues. Germline V gene lookup returns CDR1 MNHEY and CDR2 SMNVEV (reference sequence). Written as DNA, the CDR3 is TGTGCCAGCAGTTTGAGTGGGGGGCGGCGCGAGCAGTACTCC. This codes for CASSLSGGRREQYS.

This clone was detected only once. This chain uses TRBV20-1 with TRBJ1-1; D is ambiguous. Germline V gene lookup returns CDR1 DFQATT and CDR2 SNEGSKA (reference sequence). This CDR3 has 14 residues. V was trimmed by 5 bases and J by 3 bases, leaving 16 bases between them. The CDR3 nucleotides read TGCAGTGCTCAGAGGTCCGGGTTAGACACTGAAGCTTTCTTT. Translation: CSAQRSGLDTEAFF.

This clone is termed medium-sized. The chain recombines TRBV3-1 with TRBJ2-2; D uncertain. Germline V gives CDR1 LGHDT, CDR2 YNNKEL (reference sequence). V lost 5 bases to trimming and J lost 12 bases, with 7 bases between them. The CDR3 runs to 10 residues. DNA of the CDR3: TGTGCCAGCAGCTCGTGGAAGCTGTTTTTT. Encoded protein: CASSSWKLFF.

This clone was seen just once. The genes are TRBV30 and TRBJ2-5, with TRBD2 matching 8 bases. V shed 0 bases, J shed 7 bases, and the junction held 13 bases outside the gene matches. Germline V gene data show CDR1 as GTSNPN and CDR2 as SVGIG (reference sequence). There are 16 residues in the CDR3. CDR3 nucleotide sequence: TGTGCCTGGAGTGTATGGTGGGAGGGACTAGTAGGGACCCAGTACTTC. Translated, it gives CAWSVWWEGLVGTQYF.

The table lists this clone with many counts. The rearrangement links TRBV9 to TRBJ1-1; D not resolved. CDR1 and CDR2 (germline): SGDLS, YYNGEE. The length of the CDR3 is 13 residues. The V and J ends lost 0 bases and 1 base respectively, with 4 bases between them. CDR3 protein: CASSVGRNTEAFF. CDR3 coding DNA: TGTGCCAGCAGCGTAGGCAGGAACACTGAAGCTTTCTTT.

The sample holds many counts of this clone. J is TRBJ1-1 and V is TRBV11-2; D ambiguous. This CDR3 region has 13 residues. Trimming stripped 3 bases from V and 8 bases from J, with 13 bases between. In germline, CDR1 is SGHAT, CDR2 FQNNGV. The CDR3 spells CASSFGKGIEAFF. CDR3 nucleotides: TGTGCCAGCAGCTTTGGGAAAGGGATCGAAGCTTTCTTT.

This clone was counted many times. V and J are TRBV25-1 and TRBJ2-2; TRBD2 might be the D (5 bases). The CDR3 sequence is 19 residues long. In germline, CDR1 is MGHDK, CDR2 SYGVNS. V was trimmed by 4 bases and J by 3 bases, leaving 24 bases between them. The CDR3: CASSGETPAYPEHTGELFF. The CDR3 DNA follows: TGTGCCAGCAGTGGGGAGACACCCGCATACCCCGAACACACCGGGGAGCTGTTTTTT.